The rows below give T cell receptor beta chains drawn from one sample of a study of cytomegalovirus exposure and HLA in healthy donors. Data came from immunoSEQ multiplex PCR; TCRdb stores just in-frame clones and leaves some out. The sample's table shows some 82,000 clones. Sequencing used PBMCs. These TCRs come from a woman in her twenties or thirties in good health and CMV-seronegative. CDR3s include the opening cysteine and the closing phenylalanine or tryptophan.

j_call | v_call | cdr3_aa
TRBJ2-7 | TRBV7-6 | CASSLEAGGSYEQYF
TRBJ1-1 | TRBV6-6 | CASSYGRPNTEALF
TRBJ1-4 | TRBV19 | CASSILNEKLFF
TRBJ2-2 | TRBV30 | CAWNRVGTGELFF
TRBJ2-2 | TRBV7-9 | CASSLGLAFTGELFF
TRBJ2-6 | TRBV18 | CASLPGQGKGGANVLTF
TRBJ1-1 | TRBV12-5 | CASGQGGYGTEAFF
TRBJ2-1 | TRBV28 | CASRPTGGYNEQFF
TRBJ2-2 | TRBV5-1 | CASSFGQGVTGELFF
TRBJ1-3 | TRBV30 | CAWSVGSSGNTIYF
TRBJ1-2 | TRBV29-1 | CSARETGTRGYTF
TRBJ2-7 | TRBV29-1 | CSVVDRGRSYEQYF
TRBJ2-3 | TRBV11-3 | CASSLGTAPRTQYF
TRBJ1-3 | TRBV2 | CASSERQGRSGNTIYF
TRBJ1-3 | TRBV4-1 | CASSQAGQTSGNTIYF
TRBJ2-3 | TRBV18 | CASSPLAGGRSTDTQYF
TRBJ2-5 | TRBV4-1 | CASSQELGLAGATQYF
TRBJ2-3 | TRBV29-1 | CSVELQTSTDTQYF
TRBJ2-7 | TRBV27 | CASSFGLEYEQYF
TRBJ2-5 | TRBV29-1 | CSVEGGGRKTQYF